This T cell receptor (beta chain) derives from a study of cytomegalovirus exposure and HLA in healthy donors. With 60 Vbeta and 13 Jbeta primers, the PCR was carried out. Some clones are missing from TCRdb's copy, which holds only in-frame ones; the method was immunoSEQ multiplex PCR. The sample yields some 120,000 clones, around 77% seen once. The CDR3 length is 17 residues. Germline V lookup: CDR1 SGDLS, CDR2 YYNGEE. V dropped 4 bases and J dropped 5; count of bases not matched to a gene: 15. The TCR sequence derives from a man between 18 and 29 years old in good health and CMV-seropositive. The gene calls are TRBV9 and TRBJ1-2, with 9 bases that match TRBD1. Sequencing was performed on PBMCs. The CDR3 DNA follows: TGTGCCAGCAGCTTAGGAGCCACAGGGGGCGGAGTATATGGCTACACCTTC. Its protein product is CASSLGATGGGVYGYTF.